What follows describes a single T cell receptor (beta chain). The data stem from a study of blood T cell repertoires in COVID-19. Turning to the study itself: PBMCs, B-cell-depleted T cells, or T cells provided the cDNA or gDNA that made up the material.

Authors' methods: Estimation of nucleated cell counts relied on the amplification of reference gene primers. Assay: immunoSEQ multiplex PCR; the TCRdb copy retains only in-frame clones and omits some. The V and J calls and clone size are taken from that table; D and trimming were inferred from the DNA. The sample holds approximately 270,000 clones, approximately 83% seen once. The germline V and J ends were trimmed by 6 bases and 11 bases, with 20 bases remaining between them. Germline V gene lookup returns CDR1 SGHTA and CDR2 FQGTGA. There are 14 residues in the CDR3. The TCR sequence derives from a man older than 75 with acute or convalescent COVID-19. This sequence joins TRBV7-3 and TRBJ2-1; D possibly corresponds to TRBD2 (5 bases). What was sequenced was peripheral blood. The CDR3 nucleotides read TGTGCCAGCAGGCCGACTCCGGGGAGAGCGAAGCAGTTCTTC. Amino acids: CASRPTPGRAKQFF.